The subject of this entry is one T cell receptor (beta chain). Its target is unknown. The CDR3 has 15 amino acids. The V end was cut by 4 bases, the J end by 0 bases, with 12 bases between. Germline loops: CDR1 SGHRS, CDR2 YFSETQ. Every sorted population was more than 98% pure. Of the isolated RNA, all was reverse transcribed, and so the sequenced material was expressed TCRB transcripts. Sequencing was performed with immunoSEQ multiplex PCR; in TCRdb, only in-frame clones are kept and a portion is missing. Among hundreds of thousands of clones listed, over 13% were seen once. The sample is drawn from a study of beta chain features in type 1 diabetes. Study-level findings and limits: In type 1 diabetes patients, VDJ junctions had fewer insertions; deletions at these junctions were more frequent. Shorter TCRB CDR3s, moderately but significantly so, marked every one of the four CD4+ subsets in Type 1 diabetes patients.

The TCR originated in a man younger than 30 with type 1 diabetes. The rearrangement links TRBV5-1 to TRBJ2-3, with a possible D match to TRBD1 (5 bases). Sequenced input: naive CD4+ T cells from blood. DNA of the CDR3: TGCGCCAGCAGCCGGACCACAGGCAGCACAGATACGCAGTATTTT. Residues: CASSRTTGSTDTQYF.